This TCR beta chain was observed in a study of blood T cells in healthy people across ages. Overall study: There was about one barcoded beta molecule captured by template switching per two T cells.

In terms of origin and age, donors were healthy Caucasian individuals from Russia aged about 6 to 90. Every donor contributed around 10 milliliters of peripheral blood by blood draw. A word on this clonotype: Its antigen is as yet unknown.

Findings and caveats of the study: Diversity of TCR beta per million T cells declined in a roughly linear way with age.

For the second PCR, which ran for 7 to 11 cycles, a sample-barcoded 5' primer and a J-beta primer mix were used. TCRdb reprocessed the 5' RACE reads via MiXCR and lists one record per CDR3 protein. Of roughly 1,800,000 distinct CDR3 sequences listed, roughly 52% were seen once; the top ten hold less than 2.5%. The source material was blood. The TCR comes from a woman aged 35 to 49 in good health.

CDR3 residues: CSAILLAAGVYTDTQYF. In DNA, the CDR3 is TGCAGTGCGATATTACTAGCGGCGGGGGTCTACACAGATACGCAGTATTTT. The V and J genes are TRBV20-1 and TRBJ2-3; 8 bases are a match to TRBD2. This CDR3 region has 17 residues. V shed 6 bases, J shed 2 bases, and the junction held 16 bases outside the gene matches. CDR1 is DFQATT, CDR2 SNEGSKA, per germline (reference sequence).